This T cell receptor (beta chain) was sequenced in a study of shared clonotypes between healthy human individuals. Naive CD8 cells comprised CD45RO-negative, CCR7-positively selected cells, excluding terminally differentiated effector memory CD45RA+ cells. CDR3 size: 13 residues. Per germline, CDR1 MGHRA and CDR2 YSYEKL. V was clipped by 1 base and J by 8 bases, with 6 bases between them. With respect to this clone: The antigen is not known.

The repertoire was sequenced with immunoSEQ multiplex PCR; TCRdb's copy has only in-frame clones and lacks some. The table records 800,000 or so clones, just over 95% of them present only once. Broader study findings: Non-shared clonotypes showed lower generation probabilities than clonotypes common to all four donors. How much donors shared clonotypes was expected to be affected by sequencing depth. Tissue TCR repertoires likely differ from these blood-only repertoires.

The receptor's source is a man younger than 40 in good health. The gene calls are TRBV4-1 and TRBJ1-6, with D uncertain. The sequenced material came from naive CD8+ T cells sorted from blood. CDR3: CASSQVRDSPLHF. The CDR3 nucleotides are TGCGCCAGCAGCCAAGTGCGGGATTCACCCCTCCACTTT.